A selection of T cell receptor beta chains follows, all from one sample in a study of blood T cell repertoires in COVID-19. Assay used: immunoSEQ multiplex PCR; TCRdb lists only in-frame clones, some missing. The sample lists more than 95,000 clones, about 89% occurring once. The sample was peripheral blood. These receptor sequences come from a human donor in a cohort sampled during active COVID-19. Each CDR3 is given with its conserved first and last residue. Each record gives: D gene, clone size, V gene, CDR3 protein. A D gene is named only where the DNA matches it firmly. Clone size, where shown, is once, few, many, or a class for clones that have expanded.

d_gene: NA; abundance: NA; v_gene: TRBV7-2; CDR3aa: CASSFGGWVKAEAFF
d_gene: TRBD1; abundance: NA; v_gene: TRBV5-1; CDR3aa: CASSNVADRGSYEQYF
d_gene: TRBD2; abundance: NA; v_gene: TRBV5-6; CDR3aa: CASSLFGTTTYNEQFF
d_gene: NA; abundance: NA; v_gene: TRBV6-5; CDR3aa: CASGEGGFTHTEAFF
d_gene: TRBD2; abundance: NA; v_gene: TRBV5-5; CDR3aa: CASSRGGAPGGYITDTQYF
d_gene: NA; abundance: NA; v_gene: TRBV28; CDR3aa: CASRRDWSAGDTQYF
d_gene: NA; abundance: few; v_gene: TRBV5-4; CDR3aa: CASSGRENTEAFF
d_gene: NA; abundance: once; v_gene: TRBV11-2; CDR3aa: CASTRDSVGEQYF
d_gene: NA; abundance: NA; v_gene: TRBV6-6; CDR3aa: CASSPRNQPQHF
d_gene: NA; abundance: NA; v_gene: TRBV4-3; CDR3aa: CASSQANRGVTEAFF